This TCR beta chain emerged from a study of cytomegalovirus exposure and HLA in healthy donors. The germline V gene encodes CDR1 MNHEY and CDR2 SVGAGI. The CDR3 contains 15 residues. Trimming removed 0 bases from V and 9 bases from J; junction bases left unmatched: 5. With 60 Vbeta and 13 Jbeta primers, the PCR was carried out. Assay: immunoSEQ multiplex PCR; the TCRdb copy retains only in-frame clones and omits some. The sample has over 55,000 clones, about four fifths seen once. This clonotype originated in a man between 35 and 55 years old in good health and CMV-seronegative. Sequenced sample: PBMCs. V usage is TRBV6-5 and J usage is TRBJ2-1; 10 bases align to TRBD1. The CDR3 sequence is CASSYSTGQGTEQFF. CDR3 in DNA: TGTGCCAGCAGTTACTCGACGGGACAGGGGACTGAGCAGTTCTTC.